The 5 T cell receptor beta chains reported below all come from one sample, sequenced in a study of control samples from healthy donors and cancer patients. This table comes from immunoSEQ multiplex PCR, and its TCRdb copy is limited to in-frame clones, with some not included. The sample shows roughly 150,000 clones, roughly 93% of them seen only once. Material for sequencing was blood. The source is a young man in good health.

The rearrangement uses TRBV9 and TRBJ1-2; 7 positions agree with TRBD1. CDR1 is SGDLS, CDR2 YYNGEE, per germline. The CDR3 has 14 residues. The trim removed 3 bases at V and 7 bases at J, leaving 9 bases unmatched. The CDR3 is CASSEDDRAGGYTF. For the CDR3, the DNA is TGTGCCAGCAGCGAAGACGACAGGGCGGGTGGCTACACCTTC.

This clone was seen ten or more times. V gene TRBV5-4 combines with J gene TRBJ1-1; D unclear. The germline V gene has CDR1 SGHNT and CDR2 YYREEE (reference sequence). Trimming removed 3 bases from V and 1 base from J, with 7 bases in between. This CDR3 is built from 13 residues. CDR3 coding DNA: TGTGCCAGCAGCTCAACATGGAACACTGAAGCTTTCTTT. It translates to CASSSTWNTEAFF.

This clone is labeled as large. The rearrangement links TRBV27 to TRBJ2-3, with TRBD1 matching over 8 bases. After removal of 5 bases from V and 1 base from J, the junction contained 14 bases not matched to a gene. The CDR3 consists of 18 residues. Germline V gene sequence: CDR1 MNHEY, CDR2 SMNVEV (reference sequence). This chain's CDR3 is CASSPPMDRVRGTDTQYF. The CDR3, as DNA: TGTGCCAGCAGTCCGCCCATGGACAGGGTCCGGGGCACAGATACGCAGTATTTT.

V usage is TRBV18 and J usage is TRBJ1-2; possible D gene TRBD1, 5 bases. The V end was cut by 4 bases, the J end by 3 bases, with 15 bases between. This CDR3 comprises 15 residues. Per germline, CDR1 KGHSH and CDR2 LQKENI. The CDR3 region is CASSRGGEKHYGYTF. CDR3 nucleotide sequence: TGTGCCAGCTCACGGGGAGGGGAAAAACACTATGGCTACACCTTC.

The CDR3 sequence is CASSPFVAGRNQPQHF. DNA of the CDR3: TGTGCCAGCAGTCCCTTTGTGGCAGGCCGCAATCAGCCCCAGCATTTT. This rearrangement joins TRBV2 to TRBJ1-5; D is ambiguous. Germline lookup yields CDR1 SNHLY and CDR2 FYNNEI. The germline V and J ends were trimmed by 5 bases and 2 bases, with 16 bases remaining between them. The CDR3 totals 16 residues.